This passage covers 2 T cell receptor beta chains from one sample sequenced in a study of T cell changes during pregnancy in multiple sclerosis. The repertoire was sequenced with immunoSEQ multiplex PCR; TCRdb's copy has only in-frame clones and lacks some. The table shows tens of thousands of clones, with 96% occurring only once. Sequencing was performed on CD8+ T cells from peripheral blood mononuclear cells, taken after pregnancy. These receptors were taken from a female donor with multiple sclerosis, enrolled in a pregnancy study.

The CDR3: CASSSRGGFNEQFF. CDR3 bases: TGTGCCAGCAGCTCGCGGGGCGGGTTCAATGAGCAGTTCTTC. The chain links TRBV7-3 to TRBJ2-1; weak D call: TRBD2 (6 bases). V was clipped by 4 bases and J by 6 bases, with 13 bases between them. Per the germline V gene, CDR1 is SGHTA and CDR2 is FQGTGA. CDR3 size: 14 residues.

The V and J genes are TRBV19 and TRBJ2-1, with a weak D call TRBD2 (6 bases). There are 15 residues in the CDR3. Deletions cut 3 bases from V and 0 bases from J, with 9 bases between. Germline CDR1 LNHDA, CDR2 SQIVND (reference sequence). CDR3: CASSMVLASYNEQFF. The DNA of the CDR3 is TGTGCCAGTAGTATGGTACTAGCCTCCTACAATGAGCAGTTCTTC. Combining the CDR3 with reference TRBV19 and TRBJ2-1 gives the whole variable domain DGGITQSPKYLFRKEGQNVTLSCEQNLNHDAMYWYRQDPGQGLRLIYYSQIVNDFQKGDIAEGYSVSREKKESFPLTVTSAQKNPTAFYLCASSMVLASYNEQFFGPGTRLTVL.